This TCR beta chain originates from a study of shared clonotypes between healthy human individuals. Terminally differentiated effector memory CD45RA+ cells were excluded by CCR7 positive selection of CD45RO-negative cells. In its sample, this clone was seen once. V lost 4 bases and J 13 bases, leaving 10 bases between the germline ends. CDR3 size: 11 residues. Per germline, CDR1 MNHNS and CDR2 SASEGT. Repertoires were generated with immunoSEQ multiplex PCR, while TCRdb's copy carries only in-frame clones and drops some. The sample holds nearly 600,000 clones, nearly 97% seen once. J is TRBJ2-2 and V is TRBV6-1, with D tentatively TRBD1 (6 bases). Sequencing was carried out using naive CD8+ T cells sorted from blood. This TCR came from a woman between 25 and 40 years old in good health. CDR3 protein: CASSGGRVLFF. The CDR3 nucleotides read TGTGCCAGCAGTGGGGGGCGGGTGCTGTTTTTT.